The clone carrying this T cell receptor (beta chain) has only a few counts. Its specificity is unknown. V shed 3 bases and J shed 5 bases, with 16 bases lying between them. Germline CDR1 KGHDR, CDR2 SFDVKD. This CDR3 region has 16 residues. Construction of TCR beta libraries relied on iRepertoire HTBI primers and on Arm-PCR targeting CDR3 regions. TCRdb re-derived calls from the multiplex PCR reads in MiXCR, one entry per CDR3 protein. The sample has 310,000 or so distinct CDR3 sequences; 20% are singletons. This specimen comes from a study of regulatory T cells in long-lasting Graves disease. Findings and caveats of the study: Persistent disease preferred TRBV28, TRBJ1-2 and TRBJ2-5; new disease, TRBV20-1 and TRBJ2-1.

Time point meaning: persistent/refractory GD, antithyroid drugs over 5 years with positive TRAb. PBMCs were the source of the RNA used for TCR sequencing. V gene TRBV24-1 combines with J gene TRBJ1-5; D remains unclear. This sample comprised peripheral blood mononuclear cells (PBMCs), obtained when the disease was refractory, from a patient treated with antithyroid drugs. The TCR comes from a female donor with Graves disease. In DNA, the CDR3 is TGTGCCACCAGTGATCCATTCCTCGGACCTGATCAGCCCCAGCATTTT. Protein sequence: CATSDPFLGPDQPQHF.